This T cell receptor (beta chain) derives from a study of beta chain features in type 1 diabetes. Study context: Patients looked much like healthy donors when it came to age, gender and cell yields. About 98,000,000 sorted cells were examined across all samples. Study outcomes and limitations: Type 1 diabetes patients had TCRB CDR3s that were shorter (moderately but significantly so) in all four CD4+ subsets.

The germline V and J ends were trimmed by 2 bases and 4 bases, with 4 bases remaining between them. CDR3 length: 11 residues. The germline V gene has CDR1 SGHNT and CDR2 YYREEE (reference sequence). Researchers reported sorting CD4+ naive, central memory, regulatory and stem cell-like memory cells via CD45RO/CCR7/CD25/CD127/CD95/CD27. Only a few counts were recorded for this clone. Its antigen is not identified. The investigators reverse transcribed all of the isolated RNA, so they sequenced expressed TCRB transcripts. TCRdb's table, derived via immunoSEQ multiplex PCR, lists solely in-frame clones and lacks some. The sample contains hundreds of thousands of clones, over 8.5% of which appear only once.

Sample: naive CD4+ T cells from blood. This TCR derives from a woman aged 18-29 years in good health. V usage is TRBV5-4 and J usage is TRBJ2-7, with D unclear. The CDR3, as DNA: TGTGCCAGCAGCTTCGGGTACGAGCAGTACTTC. It yields the protein CASSFGYEQYF.